These 31 T cell receptor beta chains were sequenced from one sample in a study of T-cell memory formation after mild COVID-19. TCRdb redid the calling of the 5' RACE reads with MiXCR, one entry per CDR3 protein. The data hold about 350,000 distinct CDR3 sequences, with roughly an eighth observed a single time. The sequencing sample was made of PBMCs or a T cell subset sorted from them (not recorded which). Receptors originate from a man aged 18 to 29 who had mild COVID-19 (a few samples of this study predate the infection). Cell type and time point are not known.

The chain couples TRBV4-3 to TRBJ1-1; 7 nucleotides agree with TRBD1. In germline, CDR1 is LGHNA, CDR2 YSLEER. The CDR3 is 17 residues long. Trimming removed 0 bases from V and 0 bases from J; junction bases left unmatched: 7. CDR3 nucleotides: TGCGCCAGCAGCCAAGAGTGGAAGGGGGCCCTGAACACTGAAGCTTTCTTT. Translated: CASSQEWKGALNTEAFF.

In this sample, this clonotype turned up a few times. The rearrangement joins TRBV12-3 or TRBV12-4 to TRBJ2-5; D is possibly TRBD2 (7 bases). This CDR3 contains 15 residues. V shed 2 bases and J shed 3 bases, with 13 bases lying between them. The CDR3 region is CASSLRGAAEETQYF. CDR3 sequence (DNA): TGTGCCAGCAGTTTACGGGGGGCGGCGGAAGAGACCCAGTACTTC.

This clonotype has a handful of counts. V usage is TRBV6-5 and J usage is TRBJ1-4; the D gene is possibly TRBD1 (5 bases). V was pared by 10 bases and J by 8 bases, with 17 bases between. CDR3 length: 13 residues. Germline CDR1 MNHEY, CDR2 SVGAGI. For the CDR3, the DNA is TGTGCCACCAGATCAACTGGGGGGGAAAAACTGTTTTTT. Protein product: CATRSTGGEKLFF.

The CDR3 DNA follows: TGCAGTGAGAGAAGGGGGGGCAGACAAGAGACCCAGTACTTC. Translation: CSERRGGRQETQYF. This chain connects TRBV20-1 to TRBJ2-5; tentative D call: TRBD2 (7 bases). Germline-derived CDR1 and CDR2 are DFQATT and SNEGSKA (reference sequence). CDR3 size: 14 residues. V was pared by 7 bases and J by 2 bases, with 17 bases between.

CDR3 coding DNA: TGTGCCAGCTCACCACGTGGGACAGGGTACGAGCAGTACTTC. This codes for CASSPRGTGYEQYF. The V gene is TRBV18, the J gene TRBJ2-7; 9 bases align to TRBD1. CDR1 and CDR2 from the germline V gene are KGHSH and LQKENI. CDR3 length: 14 amino acids. After removal of 1 base from V and 4 bases from J, the junction contained 2 bases not matched to a gene.

The chain couples TRBV9 to TRBJ1-1, with unresolved D. CDR1 and CDR2 from the germline V gene are SGDLS and YYNGEE. Between the trimmed V and J ends, which lost 3 bases and 3 bases, there was a span of 15 bases. This CDR3 region has 15 residues. The CDR3 protein is CASSGHRGMYTEAFF. The CDR3 DNA reads as TGTGCCAGCAGCGGACACCGGGGAATGTACACTGAAGCTTTCTTT.

This sequence joins TRBV21-1 and TRBJ2-7. TRBV21-1 is a pseudogene segment. The CDR3 runs 14 residues. DNA for the CDR3: TGTGCCAGCAGCAACGAGCCGGGCTCCTACGAGCAGTACGTC. Translated, it gives CASSNEPGSYEQYV.

This clonotype was observed a few times. The chain couples TRBV27 to TRBJ1-2; D may be TRBD1 (5 bases). V lost 1 base, J lost 4 bases, and 10 bases lay in between. The germline gives CDR1 MNHEY, CDR2 SMNVEV (reference sequence). The CDR3 totals 14 residues. The CDR3 protein is CASSLYRHVYGYTF. The CDR3 nucleotides read TGTGCCAGCAGTTTATACAGGCACGTCTATGGCTACACCTTC.

The chain has TRBV6-6 and TRBJ1-6; tentative D call: TRBD1 (6 bases). The CDR3 runs to 17 residues. Germline lookup yields CDR1 MNHNY and CDR2 SVGAGI (reference sequence). V was trimmed by 5 bases and J by 0 bases, leaving 14 bases between them. For the CDR3, the DNA is TGTGCCAGCAGTGGACAGATAAGGAGCTCCTATAATTCACCCCTCCACTTT. It translates to CASSGQIRSSYNSPLHF.

The chain links TRBV2 to TRBJ2-3; maybe TRBD2 (7 bases). This CDR3 has 15 amino acids. Trimming removed 9 bases from V and 3 bases from J, with 19 bases in between. Germline V lookup: CDR1 SNHLY, CDR2 FYNNEI. CDR3 in amino acids: CARRTGGPDTDTQYF. The CDR3 bases are TGTGCCAGAAGGACGGGGGGCCCTGATACAGATACGCAGTATTTT.

The table lists this clonotype with a few counts. The chain employs TRBV6-2 or TRBV6-3 and TRBJ2-5; TRBD2 matches at 9 bases. J gave up 5 bases and V 6 bases, and 7 bases lay outside the gene matches. The CDR3 loop spans 14 amino acids. Germline CDR1 is MNHEY and CDR2 is SVGEGT. CDR3 residues: CASSSASGMETQYF. CDR3 in DNA: TGTGCCAGCAGCAGCGCTAGCGGGATGGAGACCCAGTACTTC.

The V gene is TRBV5-1, the J gene TRBJ1-5; the D is unclear. V was clipped by 0 bases and J by 0 bases, with 7 bases between them. There are 15 residues in the CDR3. Germline values: CDR1 SGHRS, CDR2 YFSETQ. The DNA of the CDR3 is TGCGCCAGCAGCTTGGATGGGGATAGCAATCAGCCCCAGCATTTT. Protein product: CASSLDGDSNQPQHF.

J is TRBJ2-7 and V is TRBV4-1; 9 bases map to TRBD1. The V gene's germline CDR1 is MGHRA and CDR2 YSYEKL. This CDR3 spans 16 amino acids. V gave up 1 base and J gave up 6 bases; unmatched junction bases: 10. The CDR3 DNA reads TGCGCCAGCAGCCAAGTCGTTCTGGACAGGGGCGGCGAGCAGTACGTC. It codes for CASSQVVLDRGGEQYV.

The table lists this clonotype with many counts. The gene calls are TRBV5-1 and TRBJ2-3, with TRBD1 as a possible D gene (5 bases). Germline V gives CDR1 SGHRS, CDR2 YFSETQ. CDR3 size: 14 residues. V was pared by 3 bases and J by 2 bases, with 10 bases between. CDR3 in DNA: TGCGCCAGCAGCTCCGACAGTGTCACAGATACGCAGTATTTT. Translating it yields CASSSDSVTDTQYF.

This clonotype was recorded only once. The chain joins TRBV15 to TRBJ1-1; maybe TRBD1 (6 bases). CDR1 LNHNV and CDR2 YYDKDF come from the germline V gene (reference sequence). Trimming stripped 0 bases from V and 5 bases from J, with 16 bases between. The CDR3 spans 16 residues. Here the CDR3 reads CATSRDLPSGATEAFF. The CDR3 DNA reads TGTGCCACCAGCAGAGATCTTCCGTCAGGGGCAACTGAAGCTTTCTTT.

The CDR3 DNA reads as TGCAGCGCGGGGGGTCAGAATGGGGCAGATACGCAGTATTTT. It codes for CSAGGQNGADTQYF. The chain uses TRBV29-1 and TRBJ2-3, with 7 bases lining up with TRBD2. The CDR3 is 14 amino acids. Losses at the gene ends were 7 bases for V and 4 bases for J; bases not matched to a gene: 11. The germline V gene has CDR1 SQVTM and CDR2 ANQGSEA.

The chain recombines TRBV20-1 with TRBJ2-3; D is unclear. Per the germline V gene, CDR1 is DFQATT and CDR2 is SNEGSKA (reference sequence). Trimming cost V 0 bases and J 5 bases, with 15 bases left between them. The CDR3 contains 15 residues. DNA for the CDR3: TGCAGTGCTAGAGATTCCGGCACCCCCGAAGATACGCAGTATTTT. The encoded protein is CSARDSGTPEDTQYF.

This chain connects TRBV7-2 to TRBJ2-3; no clear D gene. CDR1 is SGHTA and CDR2 is FQGNSA in the germline V gene. The CDR3 is 14 amino acids. V was pared by 0 bases and J by 2 bases, with 6 bases between. The CDR3 DNA follows: TGTGCCAGCAGCTTAGCGCGGTACACAGATACGCAGTATTTT. It specifies CASSLARYTDTQYF.

V is TRBV20-1 and J is TRBJ2-3; no clear D gene. This CDR3 contains 13 residues. Germline lookup yields CDR1 DFQATT and CDR2 SNEGSKA (reference sequence). The germline V and J ends were trimmed by 8 bases and 2 bases, with 14 bases remaining between them. The CDR3 loop reads CSLNEQATDTQYF. In DNA, the CDR3 is TGCAGTCTGAACGAGCAGGCCACAGATACGCAGTATTTT.

On this clonotype itself: The junction differs from germline at one of its ends, possibly a read error. J is TRBJ1-1 and V is TRBV14; the D gene is possibly TRBD1 (5 bases). Germline CDR1 is SGHDN and CDR2 is FVKESK. There are 15 residues in the CDR3. In DNA, the CDR3 is TGTGCCAGCAGACTCAGACAGTTCATGAACACTGAAGCTTTATTT. The encoded protein is CASRLRQFMNTEALF. Full variable domain (remainder filled in from reference TRBV14 and TRBJ1-1): EAGVTQFPSHSVIEKGQTVTLRCDPISGHDNLYWYRRVMGKEIKFLLHFVKESKQDESGMPNNRFLAERTGGTYSTLKVQPAELEDSGVYFCASRLRQFMNTEALFGQGTRLTVV.

This clonotype was seen at least ten times. This chain uses TRBV5-1 with TRBJ2-7; the match to TRBD1 covers 8 bases. J was trimmed by 4 bases and V by 3 bases; bases with no gene match: 3. CDR1 and CDR2 (germline): SGHRS, YFSETQ. The length of the CDR3 is 13 residues. This chain's CDR3 is CASSSTGEYEQYF. Here the CDR3 DNA reads TGCGCCAGCAGCTCGACAGGGGAATACGAGCAGTACTTC.

V usage is TRBV7-3 and J usage is TRBJ2-1; D may be TRBD1 or TRBD2 (5 bases each). The CDR3 has 15 residues. V was shortened by 3 bases and J by 6 bases, with 15 bases between the two germline ends. The germline gives CDR1 SGHTA, CDR2 FQGTGA. The chain's CDR3 is CASSLGPARGNEQFF. Here the CDR3 DNA reads TGTGCCAGCAGCTTGGGACCAGCACGGGGCAATGAGCAGTTCTTC. Full variable domain (missing parts from reference TRBV7-3 and TRBJ2-1): GAGVSQTPSNKVTEKGKYVELRCDPISGHTALYWYRQSLGQGPEFLIYFQGTGAADDSGLPNDRFFAVRPEGSVSTLKIQRTERGDSAVYLCASSLGPARGNEQFFGPGTRLTVL.

This chain joins TRBV30 and TRBJ2-3; 11 positions match TRBD2. V was clipped by 8 bases and J by 2 bases; unmatched bases: 6. This CDR3 is built from 14 residues. CDR1 and CDR2 (germline): GTSNPN, SVGIG (reference sequence). CDR3 region: CARSGLAVTDTQYF. The CDR3 DNA follows: TGTGCCCGCTCGGGACTAGCGGTCACAGATACGCAGTATTTT.

The genes are TRBV27 and TRBJ1-6; D gene ambiguous. This CDR3 has 12 residues. V was trimmed by 3 bases and J by 10 bases, leaving 7 bases between them. The germline V gene has CDR1 MNHEY and CDR2 SMNVEV (reference sequence). This CDR3 reads CASSFHDSPLHF. CDR3 nucleotide sequence: TGTGCCAGCAGTTTCCACGACTCACCCCTCCACTTT.

There are a few counts of this clonotype. The chain employs TRBV4-3 and TRBJ2-1; tentatively, D is TRBD2 (5 bases). This CDR3 spans 15 amino acids. CDR1 and CDR2 (germline): LGHNA, YSLEER. Trimming pared 1 base from V and 9 bases from J, leaving 16 bases between. The CDR3 is CASSQVGDGKGEQFF. DNA of the CDR3: TGCGCCAGCAGCCAAGTCGGAGACGGGAAGGGTGAGCAGTTCTTC.

The CDR3 DNA sequence: TGTGCCAGCAGCATCTTTCCCCCCGGGGCCAACGTCCTGACTTTC. Protein product: CASSIFPPGANVLTF. The J gene is TRBJ2-6, the V gene TRBV7-2; D unclear. Germline V gives CDR1 SGHTA, CDR2 FQGNSA. Trimming pared 5 bases from V and 4 bases from J, leaving 12 bases between. This CDR3 region has 15 residues.

This sequence joins TRBV29-1 and TRBJ1-6; D is unclear. Germline V gene sequence: CDR1 SQVTM, CDR2 ANQGSEA. The CDR3 runs 16 residues. The ends were cut back, 3 bases at V and 8 bases at J, with 20 bases in the middle. The CDR3 loop reads CSVDAQDGQPYSPLHF. CDR3 nucleotide sequence: TGCAGCGTTGACGCTCAAGACGGGCAGCCTTATTCACCCCTCCACTTT.

This chain uses TRBV18 with TRBJ2-7; maybe TRBD1 (8 bases). V was trimmed by 5 bases and J by 4 bases, leaving 15 bases between them. This CDR3 has 14 amino acids. Germline V gives CDR1 KGHSH, CDR2 LQKENI. The CDR3 nucleotides are TGTGCCAGCTCAAAGGACAGGGAGGGTTACGAGCAGTACGTC. It codes for CASSKDREGYEQYV.

This clonotype was seen a handful of times. V gene TRBV5-1 combines with J gene TRBJ2-2, with 7 bases identical to TRBD1. This CDR3 comprises 15 residues. Germline CDR1 is SGHRS and CDR2 is YFSETQ. The V segment lost 4 bases and the J segment 8 bases; nucleotides outside the gene matches: 11. CDR3 nucleotides: TGCGCCAGCAGCCCCGGGACAGCCGTAAGAGGGGAGCTGTTTTTT. Protein: CASSPGTAVRGELFF.

This clonotype was counted a few times. V and J are TRBV10-3 and TRBJ1-3; TRBD1 might be the D (5 bases). This CDR3 comprises 13 residues. V gave up 8 bases and J gave up 2 bases, with 10 bases separating them. From germline, CDR1 is ENHRY and CDR2 SYGVKD. The CDR3 DNA sequence: TGTGCCATCCAGGGTTTCGCTGGAAACACCATATATTTT. As protein: CAIQGFAGNTIYF.

In this sample, this clonotype turned up a few times. The V call is TRBV10-1, the J call TRBJ2-7; 7 bases are a match to TRBD1. V was pared by 2 bases and J by 1 base, with 5 bases of the junction left unmatched. The germline CDR1 and CDR2 sequences are WNHNN and SYGVQD (reference sequence). The CDR3 runs 15 residues. The CDR3 reads CASSEEGQNSYEQYV. The CDR3 DNA sequence: TGCGCCAGCAGTGAGGAGGGACAGAATTCCTACGAGCAGTACGTC.